The table lists the clone carrying this TCR beta chain with a count of one. The target antigen is unknown. The data stem from a study of cytomegalovirus exposure and HLA in healthy donors. Study-wide findings and caveats: Being productive about 87% or about 30% of the time was typical of most TCR beta V segments in an earlier analysis. Highly shared sequence variants in one cluster were likely a sequencing artifact.

Healthy bone marrow donors made up the donors. PCR amplification relied on 60 Vbeta primers (plus 13 Jbeta primers). Sequencing used immunoSEQ multiplex PCR; TCRdb keeps in-frame clones, though not all of them. The repertoire holds approximately 220,000 clones, about 83% seen once, with 15% to 19% in the top ten. Sequencing input: PBMCs. The receptor was isolated from a man between 40 and 49 years old in good health and CMV-seronegative.

CDR3 loop: CATSSILDRPTGELFF. In DNA form, the CDR3 reads TGTGCCACCAGCAGCATCCTGGACAGACCGACCGGGGAGCTGTTTTTT. The rearrangement uses TRBV15 and TRBJ2-2; D possibly corresponds to TRBD1 (6 bases). Germline V gene sequence: CDR1 LNHNV, CDR2 YYDKDF (reference sequence). V lost 3 bases to trimming and J lost 5 bases, with 16 bases between them. The CDR3 runs to 16 residues.